The text below deals with one T cell receptor (beta chain). The data belong to a study of blood T cell repertoires in COVID-19. Study overall: The cDNA or gDNA used as material had been derived from T cells, B-cell-depleted T cells, or PBMCs.

CDR3 length: 13 residues. The germline V and J ends were trimmed by 5 bases and 5 bases, with 13 bases remaining between them. The germline V gene encodes CDR1 SEHNR and CDR2 FQNEAQ (reference sequence). Sequencing was performed with immunoSEQ multiplex PCR; in TCRdb, only in-frame clones are kept and a portion is missing. The table lists some 200,000 clones, roughly 80% of them singletons. The sequenced sample was peripheral blood. This chain uses TRBV7-9 with TRBJ2-7; D is perhaps TRBD2 (5 bases). This clonotype originated in an elderly woman with acute or convalescent COVID-19. As DNA, the CDR3 is TGTGCCAGCAGCACCTCAAGCGGAGACGAGCAGTACTTC. It encodes CASSTSSGDEQYF. Looking up the rest from reference TRBV7-9 and TRBJ2-7 gives the full variable domain: DTGVSQNPRHKITKRGQNVTFRCDPISEHNRLYWYRQTLGQGPEFLTYFQNEAQLEKSRLLSDRFSAERPKGSFSTLEIQRTEQGDSAMYLCASSTSSGDEQYFGPGTRLTVT.